This T cell receptor beta chain stems from a study of beta chain features in type 1 diabetes. Study in general: Regarding age, gender and cell yields, patients proved similar to healthy donors.

Overall study findings and caveats: The question of HLA type influencing TCRB rearrangement was one that remained unresolved here. Compared to healthy donors, patients appeared to have naive, central memory and Treg TCRB repertoires that were more alike. For Type 1 diabetes patients, all four CD4+ subsets carried TCRB CDR3s that were moderately but significantly shorter. Amplification by PCR could prefer shorter templates, with the same effect in patients and controls.

This clone was detected a few times. The antigen remains undetermined. Reverse transcription of all isolated RNA meant that expressed TCRB transcripts were sequenced. Sequencing was performed with immunoSEQ multiplex PCR; in TCRdb, only in-frame clones are kept and a portion is missing. Among around 340,000 clones listed, around 9% were seen once. Germline V gene lookup returns CDR1 KGHSH and CDR2 LQKENI. The J segment lost 1 base and the V segment lost 4 bases, leaving 6 bases of the junction unmatched. This CDR3 spans 15 amino acids. The receptor was isolated from a man between 25 and 39 years old with type 1 diabetes. Sequenced sample: central memory CD4+ T cells from blood. V gene TRBV18 combines with J gene TRBJ1-1; 7 bases map to TRBD1. DNA of the CDR3: TGTGCCAGCTCACGACAGGGTATGGAGAACACTGAAGCTTTCTTT. Protein: CASSRQGMENTEAFF.